The clone carrying this TCR beta chain was seen at least ten times. This specimen belongs to a study of T-cell memory formation after mild COVID-19. 5'RACE with constant-segment primers built TCRalpha and TCRbeta cDNA libraries with UMIs. TCRdb recomputed calls from the 5' RACE reads with MiXCR, one row per CDR3 protein. The sample has 45,000 to 55,000 distinct CDR3 sequences; under 7.5% are singletons. The specimen was PBMCs or a T cell subset sorted from them (not recorded which). The TCR comes from a man younger than 35 who had mild COVID-19 (a few samples of this study predate the infection). Cell type and time point are not known.

CDR3 protein: CASSLEQGGVDEQFF. DNA of the CDR3: TGCGCCAGCAGCTTGGAACAGGGGGGGGTCGATGAGCAGTTCTTC. The chain uses TRBV5-1 and TRBJ2-1; tentative D call: TRBD1 (8 bases). CDR3 length: 15 residues. The V end was cut by 0 bases, the J end by 8 bases, with 15 bases between. CDR1 and CDR2 from the germline V gene are SGHRS and YFSETQ.